A single sample gave rise to the 7 T cell receptor beta chains below, sequenced in a study of blood T cell repertoires in COVID-19. The protocol was immunoSEQ multiplex PCR, while the TCRdb copy is restricted to in-frame clones and leaves out a portion. Altogether about 200,000 clones are present, 65% to 90% being singletons, with the ten largest covering roughly 4.9%. Sequencing was done on a sample of peripheral blood. The receptors here all came from a human donor in a cohort sampled during active COVID-19.

This clone turned up a few times. Other DNA sequences in the sample encode the same CDR3. The chain combines TRBV24-1 with TRBJ2-7; 10 bases align to TRBD2. The CDR3 contains 15 residues. V lost 5 bases and J lost 4; bases outside the gene matches: 7. Germline loops: CDR1 KGHDR, CDR2 SFDVKD. CDR3 protein: CATSGASGRGYEQYF. CDR3 coding DNA: TGTGCCACCAGTGGGGCTAGCGGGAGAGGATACGAGCAGTACTTC.

This chain joins TRBV7-9 and TRBJ2-3; 7 nucleotides agree with TRBD2. Looked up from germline, CDR1 is SEHNR and CDR2 is FQNEAQ (reference sequence). The CDR3 is 15 amino acids. J was trimmed by 4 bases and V by 5 bases; bases with no gene match: 9. CDR3 in DNA: TGTGCCAGCAGCCCCAGCGGGGTAATGGCAGATACGCAGTATTTT. Translating gives CASSPSGVMADTQYF.

This chain uses TRBV6-4 with TRBJ1-2, with a tentative D call TRBD1 (5 bases). This CDR3 has 13 amino acids. CDR1 and CDR2 (germline): MRHNA, SNTAGT. V was shortened by 2 bases and J by 7 bases, with 11 bases between the two germline ends. CDR3 sequence reads: CASSDRQFAGYTF. The CDR3 DNA reads TGTGCCAGCAGTGACCGACAGTTTGCTGGCTACACCTTC.

The chain employs TRBV11-3 and TRBJ2-7, with D perhaps matching TRBD2 (6 bases). V lost 1 base, J lost 1 base, and 11 bases lay in between. Looked up from germline, CDR1 is SGHNT and CDR2 is YENEEA. The CDR3 sequence is 15 residues long. CDR3 amino acids: CASSLVSGLSYEQYF. In DNA form, the CDR3 reads TGTGCCAGCAGCTTAGTGAGCGGGCTATCCTACGAGCAGTACTTC.

The chain's CDR3 is CASSLYPSGANVLTF. Here the CDR3 DNA reads TGTGCCAGCAGTTTATATCCTTCTGGGGCCAACGTCCTGACTTTC. J is TRBJ2-6 and V is TRBV27; D not certain. Trimming removed 1 base at V and 1 base at J, with 5 bases between. The CDR3 loop spans 15 amino acids. CDR1 and CDR2 (germline): MNHEY, SMNVEV (reference sequence). The whole variable domain, remainder taken from reference TRBV27 and TRBJ2-6, is EAQVTQNPRYLITVTGKKLTVTCSQNMNHEYMSWYRQDPGLGLRQIYYSMNVEVTDKGDVPEGYKVSRKEKRNFPLILESPSPNQTSLYFCASSLYPSGANVLTFGAGSRLTVL.

The chain is built from TRBV7-2 and TRBJ2-7; D uncertain. Germline CDR1 and CDR2: SGHTA and FQGNSA. The CDR3 runs to 16 residues. The V gene lost 5 bases and the J gene lost 6 bases, with 23 bases spanning the gap. Here the CDR3 reads CASSPGWSGWSAEQYF. DNA of the CDR3: TGTGCCAGCAGCCCCGGGTGGTCGGGTTGGTCGGCCGAGCAGTACTTC.

This chain links TRBV6-4 with TRBJ1-3; D possibly corresponds to TRBD1 (6 bases). The V gene's germline CDR1 is MRHNA and CDR2 SNTAGT. V was clipped by 5 bases and J by 0 bases, with 14 bases between them. This CDR3 comprises 16 residues. The CDR3 bases are TGTGCCAGCAGTTACAGGGATCTCCCCTCTGGAAACACCATATATTTT. Protein product: CASSYRDLPSGNTIYF.